This T cell receptor beta chain was profiled in a study of T cell repertoires in cytomegalovirus infection. Turning to the study itself: Matching HLA type, along with CMV infection, was indicated by public TCR beta signatures.

From the reads, TCRdb called clonotypes with MiXCR, one entry per CDR3 protein. The profile shows fewer than 550,000 distinct CDR3 sequences, over 9% of them singletons. The CDR3 is 15 amino acids. V trimming: 5 bases; J trimming: 2 bases; junction bases outside the gene matches: 8. The germline gives CDR1 SEHNR, CDR2 FQNEAQ (reference sequence). This clonotype was seen only a few times. The V gene is TRBV7-9, the J gene TRBJ2-7, with 8 positions matching TRBD1. Specimen: PBMCs. The sequence came from a human donor in good health (CMV status not recorded). Some clones in this sample may be carry-over from other donors' samples. The DNA of the CDR3 is TGTGCCAGCAGCGGATCCCAGGGGGCCCCCTACGAGCAGTACTTC. Protein product: CASSGSQGAPYEQYF.